Here is one T cell receptor (beta chain) with its context. These data originate in a study of blood T cell repertoires in COVID-19. The wider study: Samples taken during acute and convalescent COVID-19 were collected in the United States, Italy and Spain. PBMCs, B-cell-depleted T cells, or T cells provided the cDNA or gDNA that made up the material.

The CDR3 loop spans 17 amino acids. Losses at the gene ends were 4 bases for V and 0 bases for J; bases not matched to a gene: 10. Germline V gives CDR1 SGHDT, CDR2 YYEEEE. Original data processing: Amplifying reference gene primers gave estimates of nucleated cell counts. TCRdb keeps only in-frame clones here, not all; method: immunoSEQ multiplex PCR. V and J calls and clone size follow that table, whereas D and trimming were derived from the DNA. The table includes tens of thousands of clones, roughly 85% detected once. The sequence came from a human donor in a cohort sampled during active COVID-19. This chain connects TRBV5-6 to TRBJ1-1, with 9 bases aligning to TRBD1. The specimen sequenced was peripheral blood. The CDR3 spells CASSPTQGAWVNTEAFF. In nucleotides, the CDR3 is TGTGCCAGCAGCCCTACACAGGGGGCGTGGGTGAACACTGAAGCTTTCTTT.